This TCR beta chain was profiled in a study of cytomegalovirus exposure and HLA in healthy donors. Study summary: Within an early data release were about 85 million unique TCRs drawn from HLA-typed donors.

The CDR3 loop spans 15 amino acids. V shed 4 bases, J shed 12 bases, and the junction held 10 bases outside the gene matches. Germline V gene data show CDR1 as MDHEN and CDR2 as SYDVKM. A multiplex PCR was run with 60 Vbeta primers and 13 Jbeta primers. The protocol was immunoSEQ multiplex PCR, while the TCRdb copy is restricted to in-frame clones and leaves out a portion. The sample yields about 140,000 clones, 73% seen once. The V gene is TRBV28, the J gene TRBJ2-1; TRBD1 matches 12 bases. The source of this sequence is a woman aged 40 to 50 in good health and CMV-seronegative. Sample: PBMCs. The CDR3 DNA is TGTGCCAGCAGTTCCCTCGGGACAGGGGGCCAGGTGCAGTTCTTC. Residues: CASSSLGTGGQVQFF. The entire variable domain, with the rest obtained from reference TRBV28 and TRBJ2-1, is as follows: DVKVTQSSRYLVKRTGEKVFLECVQDMDHENMFWYRQDPGLGLRLIYFSYDVKMKEKGDIPEGYSVSREKKERFSLILESASTNQTSMYLCASSSLGTGGQVQFFGPGTRLTVL.